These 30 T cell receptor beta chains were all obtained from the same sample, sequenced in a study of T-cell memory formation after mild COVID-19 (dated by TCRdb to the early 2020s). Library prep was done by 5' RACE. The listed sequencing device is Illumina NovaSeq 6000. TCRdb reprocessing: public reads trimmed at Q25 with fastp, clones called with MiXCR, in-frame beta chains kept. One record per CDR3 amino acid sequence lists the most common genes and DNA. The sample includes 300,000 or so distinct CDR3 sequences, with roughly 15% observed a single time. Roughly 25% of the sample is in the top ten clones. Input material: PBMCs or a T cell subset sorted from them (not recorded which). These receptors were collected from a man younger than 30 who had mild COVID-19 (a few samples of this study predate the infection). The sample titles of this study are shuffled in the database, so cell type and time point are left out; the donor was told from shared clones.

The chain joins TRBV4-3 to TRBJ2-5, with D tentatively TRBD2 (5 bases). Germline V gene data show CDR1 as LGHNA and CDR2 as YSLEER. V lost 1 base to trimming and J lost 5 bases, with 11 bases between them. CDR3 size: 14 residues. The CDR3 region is CASSQVGGSETQYF. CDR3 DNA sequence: TGCGCCAGCAGCCAAGTTGGAGGCTCGGAGACCCAGTACTTC.

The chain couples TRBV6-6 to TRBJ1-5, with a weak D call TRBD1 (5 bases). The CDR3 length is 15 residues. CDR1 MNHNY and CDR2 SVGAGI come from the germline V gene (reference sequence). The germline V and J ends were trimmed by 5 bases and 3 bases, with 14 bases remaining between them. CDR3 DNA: TGTGCCAGCAGTCCTCCGGGACTTCTCAATCAGCCCCAGCATTTT. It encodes CASSPPGLLNQPQHF.

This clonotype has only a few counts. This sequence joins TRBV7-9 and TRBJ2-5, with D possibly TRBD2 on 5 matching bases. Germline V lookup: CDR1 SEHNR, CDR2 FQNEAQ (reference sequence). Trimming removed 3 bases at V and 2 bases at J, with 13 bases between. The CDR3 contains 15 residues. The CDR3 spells CASSFLGGLQETQYF. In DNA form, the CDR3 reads TGTGCCAGCAGCTTCCTAGGCGGGTTACAAGAGACCCAGTACTTC. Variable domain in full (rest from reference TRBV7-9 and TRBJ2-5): DTGVSQNPRHKITKRGQNVTFRCDPISEHNRLYWYRQTLGQGPEFLTYFQNEAQLEKSRLLSDRFSAERPKGSFSTLEIQRTEQGDSAMYLCASSFLGGLQETQYFGPGTRLLVL.

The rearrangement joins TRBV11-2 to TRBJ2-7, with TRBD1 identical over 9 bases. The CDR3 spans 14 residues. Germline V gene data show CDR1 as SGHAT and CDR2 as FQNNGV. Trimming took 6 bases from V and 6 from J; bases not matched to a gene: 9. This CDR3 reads CASRVGTGSVEQYF. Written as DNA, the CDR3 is TGTGCCAGCAGAGTCGGGACAGGGTCGGTCGAGCAGTACTTC.

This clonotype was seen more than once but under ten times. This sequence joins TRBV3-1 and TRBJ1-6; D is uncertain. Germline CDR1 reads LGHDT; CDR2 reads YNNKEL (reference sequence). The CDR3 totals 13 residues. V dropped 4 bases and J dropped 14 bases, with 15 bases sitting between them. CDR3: CASSRIQHSALHF. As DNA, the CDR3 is TGTGCCAGCAGCCGTATACAGCATTCGGCCCTCCACTTT.

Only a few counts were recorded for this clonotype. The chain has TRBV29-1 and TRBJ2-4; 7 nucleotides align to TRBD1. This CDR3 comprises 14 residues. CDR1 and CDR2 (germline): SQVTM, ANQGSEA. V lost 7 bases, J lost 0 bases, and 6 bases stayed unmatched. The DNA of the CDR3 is TGCAGCGCCCGGGACAGCCGAGCCAAAAACATTCAGTACTTC. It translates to CSARDSRAKNIQYF.

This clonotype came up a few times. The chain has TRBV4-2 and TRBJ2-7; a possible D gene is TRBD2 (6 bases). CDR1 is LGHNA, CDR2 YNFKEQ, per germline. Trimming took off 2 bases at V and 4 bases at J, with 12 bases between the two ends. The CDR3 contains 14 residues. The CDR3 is CASSQPWGVYEQYF. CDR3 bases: TGTGCCAGCAGCCAACCCTGGGGGGTATACGAGCAGTACTTC.

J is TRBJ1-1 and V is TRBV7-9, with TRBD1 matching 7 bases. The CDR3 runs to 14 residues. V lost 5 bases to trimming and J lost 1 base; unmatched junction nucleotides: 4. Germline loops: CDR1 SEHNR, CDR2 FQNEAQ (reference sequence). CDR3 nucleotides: TGTGCCAGCAGCCCCGGACAGGCGAACACTGAAGCTTTCTTT. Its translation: CASSPGQANTEAFF.

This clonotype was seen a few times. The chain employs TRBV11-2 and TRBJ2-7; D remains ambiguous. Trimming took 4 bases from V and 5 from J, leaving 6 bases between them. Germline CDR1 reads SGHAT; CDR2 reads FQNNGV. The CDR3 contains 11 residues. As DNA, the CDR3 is TGTGCCAGCAGCTCGCGCCACGAGCAGTACTTC. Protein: CASSSRHEQYF.

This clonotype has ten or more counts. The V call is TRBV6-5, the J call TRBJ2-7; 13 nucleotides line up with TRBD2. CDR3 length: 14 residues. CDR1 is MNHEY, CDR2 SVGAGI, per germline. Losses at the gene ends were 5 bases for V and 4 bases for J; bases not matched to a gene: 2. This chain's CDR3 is CASSRLAGGYEQYF. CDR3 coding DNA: TGTGCCAGCAGTCGACTAGCGGGGGGATACGAGCAGTACTTC.

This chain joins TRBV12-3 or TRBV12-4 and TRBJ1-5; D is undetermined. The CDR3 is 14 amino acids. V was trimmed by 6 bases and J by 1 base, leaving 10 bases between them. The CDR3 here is CASSWEESNQPQHF. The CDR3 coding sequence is TGTGCCAGCAGCTGGGAGGAGAGCAATCAGCCCCAGCATTTT.

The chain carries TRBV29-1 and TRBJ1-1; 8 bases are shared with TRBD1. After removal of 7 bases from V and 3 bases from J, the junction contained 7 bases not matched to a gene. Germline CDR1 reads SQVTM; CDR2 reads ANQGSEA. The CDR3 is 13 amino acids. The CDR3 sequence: CSADRGSDTEAFF. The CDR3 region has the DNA TGCAGCGCTGACAGGGGATCCGACACTGAAGCTTTCTTT.

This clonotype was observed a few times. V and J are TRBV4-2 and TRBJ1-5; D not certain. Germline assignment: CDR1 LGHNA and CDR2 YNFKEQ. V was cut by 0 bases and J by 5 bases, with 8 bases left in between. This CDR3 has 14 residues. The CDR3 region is CASSQDALDQPQHF. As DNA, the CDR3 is TGTGCCAGCAGCCAAGATGCCCTAGATCAGCCCCAGCATTTT.

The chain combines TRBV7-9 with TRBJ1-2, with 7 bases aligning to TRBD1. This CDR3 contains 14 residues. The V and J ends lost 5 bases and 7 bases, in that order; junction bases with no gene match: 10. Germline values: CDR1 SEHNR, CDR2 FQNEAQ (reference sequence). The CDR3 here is CASSAPGQPTGYTF. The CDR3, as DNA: TGTGCCAGCAGCGCCCCGGGACAGCCAACTGGCTACACCTTC.

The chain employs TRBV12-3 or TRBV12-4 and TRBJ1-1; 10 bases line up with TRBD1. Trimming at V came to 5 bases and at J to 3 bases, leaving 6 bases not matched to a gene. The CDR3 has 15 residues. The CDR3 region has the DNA TGTGCCAGCAGTCCCAATGACAGGGGGCACACTGAAGCTTTCTTT. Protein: CASSPNDRGHTEAFF.

CDR3 protein: CSALKQSGTEAFF. In DNA, the CDR3 is TGCAGCGCCCTAAAACAGTCGGGCACTGAAGCTTTCTTT. The chain has TRBV29-1 and TRBJ1-1; D ambiguous. Trimming took 7 bases from V and 4 from J, leaving 16 bases between them. Germline V gives CDR1 SQVTM, CDR2 ANQGSEA. This CDR3 region has 13 residues.

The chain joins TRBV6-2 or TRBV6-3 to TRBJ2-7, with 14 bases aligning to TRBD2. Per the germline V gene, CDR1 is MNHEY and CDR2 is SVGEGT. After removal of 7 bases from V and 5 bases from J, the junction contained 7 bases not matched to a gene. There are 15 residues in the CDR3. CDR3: CASKNSGLAGDEQYF. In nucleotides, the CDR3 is TGTGCCAGCAAAAACTCGGGACTAGCGGGAGACGAGCAGTACTTC.

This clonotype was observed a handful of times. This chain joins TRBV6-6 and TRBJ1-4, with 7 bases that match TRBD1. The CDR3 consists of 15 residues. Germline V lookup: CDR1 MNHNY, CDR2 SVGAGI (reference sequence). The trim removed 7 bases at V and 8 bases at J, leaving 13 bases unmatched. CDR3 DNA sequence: TGTGCCAGCACCGCGTGGCAGGGGGTAAACGAAAAACTGTTTTTT. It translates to CASTAWQGVNEKLFF.

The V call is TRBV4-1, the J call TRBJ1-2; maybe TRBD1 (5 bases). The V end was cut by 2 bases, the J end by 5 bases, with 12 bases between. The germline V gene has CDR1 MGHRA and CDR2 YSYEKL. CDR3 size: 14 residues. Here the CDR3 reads CASSQSGQGYGYTF. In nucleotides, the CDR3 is TGCGCCAGCAGCCAATCAGGGCAAGGATATGGCTACACCTTC.

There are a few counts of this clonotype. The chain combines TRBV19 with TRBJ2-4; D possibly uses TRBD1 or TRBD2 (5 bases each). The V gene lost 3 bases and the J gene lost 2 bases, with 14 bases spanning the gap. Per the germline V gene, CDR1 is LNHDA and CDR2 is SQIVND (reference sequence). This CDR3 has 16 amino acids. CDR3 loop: CASSISGTGTKNIQYF. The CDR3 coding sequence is TGTGCCAGTAGTATTTCGGGGACGGGAACCAAAAACATTCAGTACTTC. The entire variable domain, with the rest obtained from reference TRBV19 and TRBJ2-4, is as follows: DGGITQSPKYLFRKEGQNVTLSCEQNLNHDAMYWYRQDPGQGLRLIYYSQIVNDFQKGDIAEGYSVSREKKESFPLTVTSAQKNPTAFYLCASSISGTGTKNIQYFGAGTRLSVL.

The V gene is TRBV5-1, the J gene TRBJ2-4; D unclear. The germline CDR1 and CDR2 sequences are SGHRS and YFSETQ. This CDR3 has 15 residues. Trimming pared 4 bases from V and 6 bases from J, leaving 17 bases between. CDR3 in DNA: TGCGCCAGCAGCCCTCGTGACGGAGCTAGAAACATTCAGTACTTC. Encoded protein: CASSPRDGARNIQYF. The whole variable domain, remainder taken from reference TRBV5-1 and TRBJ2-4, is KAGVTQTPRYLIKTRGQQVTLSCSPISGHRSVSWYQQTPGQGLQFLFEYFSETQRNKGNFPGRFSGRQFSNSRSEMNVSTLELGDSALYLCASSPRDGARNIQYFGAGTRLSVL.

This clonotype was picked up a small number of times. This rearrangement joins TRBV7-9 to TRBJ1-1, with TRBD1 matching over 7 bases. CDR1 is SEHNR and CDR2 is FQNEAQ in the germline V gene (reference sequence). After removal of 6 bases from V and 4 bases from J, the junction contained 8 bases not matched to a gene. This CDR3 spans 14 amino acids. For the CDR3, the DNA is TGTGCCAGCAGAACGACAGGGTTGGGCACTGAAGCTTTCTTT. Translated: CASRTTGLGTEAFF.

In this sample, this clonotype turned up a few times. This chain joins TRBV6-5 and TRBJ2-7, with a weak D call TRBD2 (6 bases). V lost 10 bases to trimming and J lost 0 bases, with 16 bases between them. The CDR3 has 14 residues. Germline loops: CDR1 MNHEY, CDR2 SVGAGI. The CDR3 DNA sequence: TGTGCCACTACCGGGAGATTGAGCTCCTACGAGCAGTACTTC. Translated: CATTGRLSSYEQYF.

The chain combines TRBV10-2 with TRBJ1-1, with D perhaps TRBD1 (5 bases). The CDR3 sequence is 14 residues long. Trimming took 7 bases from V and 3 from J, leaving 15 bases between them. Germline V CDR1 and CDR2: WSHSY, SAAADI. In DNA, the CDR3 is TGCGCCAGCACTTTCGACAGTGACTACACTGAAGCTTTCTTT. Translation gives CASTFDSDYTEAFF.

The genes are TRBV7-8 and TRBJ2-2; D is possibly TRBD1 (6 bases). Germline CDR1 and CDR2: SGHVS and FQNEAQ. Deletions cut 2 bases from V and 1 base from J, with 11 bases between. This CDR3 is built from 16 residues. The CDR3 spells CASSLRPGQNTGELFF. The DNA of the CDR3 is TGTGCCAGCAGCTTAAGACCGGGACAGAACACCGGGGAGCTGTTTTTT.

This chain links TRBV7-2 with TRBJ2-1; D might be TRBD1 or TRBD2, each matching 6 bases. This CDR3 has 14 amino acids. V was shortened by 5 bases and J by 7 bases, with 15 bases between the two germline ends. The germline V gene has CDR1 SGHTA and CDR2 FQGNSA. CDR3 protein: CASSLGGLVNEQFF. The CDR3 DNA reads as TGTGCCAGCAGCCTGGGGGGCCTGGTGAATGAGCAGTTCTTC. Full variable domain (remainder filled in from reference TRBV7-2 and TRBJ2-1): GAGVSQSPSNKVTEKGKDVELRCDPISGHTALYWYRQSLGQGLEFLIYFQGNSAPDKSGLPSDRFSAERTGGSVSTLTIQRTQQEDSAVYLCASSLGGLVNEQFFGPGTRLTVL.

The CDR3 spells CASSLDPGPHYEQYF. The CDR3 nucleotides read TGTGCCAGCAGCTTAGATCCTGGGCCCCATTACGAGCAGTACTTC. The J gene is TRBJ2-7, the V gene TRBV11-2; no firm D call. The germline gives CDR1 SGHAT, CDR2 FQNNGV. The CDR3 has 15 residues. V lost 0 bases to trimming and J lost 4 bases, with 13 bases between them.

The DNA of the CDR3 is TGTGCCAGCAGTCTACAGGTCCCGACTGAAAAACTGTTTTTT. Residues: CASSLQVPTEKLFF. The gene calls are TRBV12-3 or TRBV12-4 and TRBJ1-4, with D perhaps TRBD1 (5 bases). The CDR3 is 14 amino acids. Trimming took off 5 bases at V and 7 bases at J, with 14 bases between the two ends.

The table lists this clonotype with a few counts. In nucleotides, the CDR3 is TGTGCCAGCAGCGTGGGGACCGCGGCTGTGGAGACCCAGTACTTC. It is translated as CASSVGTAAVETQYF. The genes are TRBV9 and TRBJ2-5; D is possibly TRBD1 or TRBD2 (5 bases each). Trimming left V 2 bases short and J 5 bases short, with 16 bases between. This CDR3 contains 15 residues. The V gene's germline CDR1 is SGDLS and CDR2 YYNGEE.

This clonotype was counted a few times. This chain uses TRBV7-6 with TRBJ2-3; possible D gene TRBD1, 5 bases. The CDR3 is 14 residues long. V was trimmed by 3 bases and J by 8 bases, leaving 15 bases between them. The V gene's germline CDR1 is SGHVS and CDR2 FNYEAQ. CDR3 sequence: CASSFPTAMSTQYF. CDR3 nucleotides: TGTGCCAGCAGCTTCCCGACAGCCATGAGTACGCAGTATTTT.